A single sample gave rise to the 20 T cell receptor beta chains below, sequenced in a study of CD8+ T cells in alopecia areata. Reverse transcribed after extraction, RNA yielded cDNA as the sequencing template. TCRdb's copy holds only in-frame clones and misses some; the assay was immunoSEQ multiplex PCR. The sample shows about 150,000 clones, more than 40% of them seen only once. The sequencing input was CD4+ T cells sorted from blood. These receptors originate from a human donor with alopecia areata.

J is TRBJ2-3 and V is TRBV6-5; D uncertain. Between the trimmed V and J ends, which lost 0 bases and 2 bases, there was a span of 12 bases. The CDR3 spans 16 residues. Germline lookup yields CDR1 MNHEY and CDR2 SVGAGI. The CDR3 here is CASSYSTVTITDTQYF. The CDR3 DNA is TGTGCCAGCAGTTACTCCACTGTGACCATCACAGATACGCAGTATTTT.

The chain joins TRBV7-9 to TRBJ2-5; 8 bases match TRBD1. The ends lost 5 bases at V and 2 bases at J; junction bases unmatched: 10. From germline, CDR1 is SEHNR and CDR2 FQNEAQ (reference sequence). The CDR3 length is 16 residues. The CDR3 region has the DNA TGTGCCAGCAGCCTAGGACGAGGGACAGGTCAAGAGACCCAGTACTTC. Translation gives CASSLGRGTGQETQYF.

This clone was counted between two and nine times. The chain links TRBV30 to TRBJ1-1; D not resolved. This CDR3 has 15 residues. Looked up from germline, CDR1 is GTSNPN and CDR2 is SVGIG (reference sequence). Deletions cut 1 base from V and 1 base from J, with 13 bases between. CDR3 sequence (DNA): TGTGCCTGGAGTGCCGCTGGTCTCCCGAACACTGAAGCTTTCTTT. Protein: CAWSAAGLPNTEAFF.

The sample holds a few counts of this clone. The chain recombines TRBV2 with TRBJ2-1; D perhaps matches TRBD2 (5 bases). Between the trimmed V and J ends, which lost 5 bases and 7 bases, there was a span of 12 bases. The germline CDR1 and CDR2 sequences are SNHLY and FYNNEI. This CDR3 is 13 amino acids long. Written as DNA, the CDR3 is TGTGCCAGCAGTTACGGACTTCCAAATGAGCAGTTCTTC. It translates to CASSYGLPNEQFF.

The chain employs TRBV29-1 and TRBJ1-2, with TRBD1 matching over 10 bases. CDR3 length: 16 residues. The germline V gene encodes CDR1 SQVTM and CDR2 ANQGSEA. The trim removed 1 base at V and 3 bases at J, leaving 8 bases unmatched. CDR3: CSVEGTRTGGDYGYTF. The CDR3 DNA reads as TGCAGCGTTGAAGGCACACGGACAGGGGGGGACTATGGCTACACCTTC.

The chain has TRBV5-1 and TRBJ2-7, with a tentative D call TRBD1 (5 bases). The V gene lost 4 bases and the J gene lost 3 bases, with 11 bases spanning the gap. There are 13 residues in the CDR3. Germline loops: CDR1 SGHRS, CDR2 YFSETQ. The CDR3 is CASSRNTGYEQYF. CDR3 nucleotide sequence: TGCGCCAGCAGCCGAAATACAGGCTACGAGCAGTACTTC.

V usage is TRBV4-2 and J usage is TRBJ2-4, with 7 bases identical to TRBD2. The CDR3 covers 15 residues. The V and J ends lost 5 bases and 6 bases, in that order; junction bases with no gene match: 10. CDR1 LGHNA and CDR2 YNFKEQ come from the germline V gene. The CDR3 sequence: CASSGMRESGNIQYF. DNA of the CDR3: TGTGCCAGCAGCGGCATGCGGGAGTCGGGAAACATTCAGTACTTC.

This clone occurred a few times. The CDR3 DNA reads TGTGCCAGCTCACCAGGGGACACCGCGATCGGCTACACCTTC. Translated: CASSPGDTAIGYTF. V gene TRBV18 combines with J gene TRBJ1-2, with D perhaps matching TRBD1 (6 bases). In germline, CDR1 is KGHSH, CDR2 LQKENI. The CDR3 runs 14 residues. The V and J ends lost 2 bases and 8 bases respectively, with 15 bases between them. The variable domain in full, with the rest retrieved from reference TRBV18 and TRBJ1-2, is NAGVMQNPRHLVRRRGQEARLRCSPMKGHSHVYWYRQLPEEGLKFMVYLQKENIIDESGMPKERFSAEFPKEGPSILRIQQVVRGDSAAYFCASSPGDTAIGYTFGSGTRLTVV.

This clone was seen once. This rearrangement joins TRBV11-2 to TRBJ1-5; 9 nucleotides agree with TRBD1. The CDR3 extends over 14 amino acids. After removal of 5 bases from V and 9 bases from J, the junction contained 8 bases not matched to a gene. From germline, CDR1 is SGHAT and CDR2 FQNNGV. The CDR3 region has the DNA TGTGCCAGCAGCCAGGACAGGGGCCCTCTGCCCCAGCATTTT. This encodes CASSQDRGPLPQHF. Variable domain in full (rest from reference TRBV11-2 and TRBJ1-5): EAGVAQSPRYKIIEKRQSVAFWCNPISGHATLYWYQQILGQGPKLLIQFQNNGVVDDSQLPKDRFSAERLKGVDSTLKIQPAKLEDSAVYLCASSQDRGPLPQHFGDGTRLSIL.

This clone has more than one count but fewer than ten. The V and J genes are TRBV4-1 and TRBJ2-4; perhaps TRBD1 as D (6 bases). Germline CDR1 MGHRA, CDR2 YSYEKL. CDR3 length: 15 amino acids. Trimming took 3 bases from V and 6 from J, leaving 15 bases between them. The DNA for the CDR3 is TGCGCCAGCAGCCAGAACAGGGTCTGGGGAAACATTCAGTACTTC. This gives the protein CASSQNRVWGNIQYF.

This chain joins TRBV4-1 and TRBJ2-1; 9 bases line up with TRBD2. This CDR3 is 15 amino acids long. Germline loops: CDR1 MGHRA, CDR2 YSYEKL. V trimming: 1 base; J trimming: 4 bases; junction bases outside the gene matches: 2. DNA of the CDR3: TGCGCCAGCAGCCAAGCTAGCGGGAATTACAATGAGCAGTTCTTC. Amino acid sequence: CASSQASGNYNEQFF.

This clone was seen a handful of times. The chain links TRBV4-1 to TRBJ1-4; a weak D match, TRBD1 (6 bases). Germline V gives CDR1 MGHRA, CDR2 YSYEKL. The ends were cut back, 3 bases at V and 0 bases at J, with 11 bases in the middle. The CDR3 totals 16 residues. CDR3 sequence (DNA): TGCGCCAGCAGCCAGGGAACAGGGACAACTAATGAAAAACTGTTTTTT. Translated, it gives CASSQGTGTTNEKLFF.

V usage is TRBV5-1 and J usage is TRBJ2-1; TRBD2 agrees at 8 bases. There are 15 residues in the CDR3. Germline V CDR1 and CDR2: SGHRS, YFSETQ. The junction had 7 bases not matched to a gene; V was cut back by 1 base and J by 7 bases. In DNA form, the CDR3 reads TGCGCCAGCAGCTTGTCGGCGGGAGGTTTGAATGAGCAGTTCTTC. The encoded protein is CASSLSAGGLNEQFF.

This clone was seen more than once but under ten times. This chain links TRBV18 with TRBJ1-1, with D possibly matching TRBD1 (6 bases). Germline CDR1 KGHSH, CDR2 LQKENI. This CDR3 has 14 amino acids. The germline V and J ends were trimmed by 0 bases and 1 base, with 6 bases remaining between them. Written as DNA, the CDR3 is TGTGCCAGCTCACCACCGGGGGCGAACACTGAAGCTTTCTTT. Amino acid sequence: CASSPPGANTEAFF.

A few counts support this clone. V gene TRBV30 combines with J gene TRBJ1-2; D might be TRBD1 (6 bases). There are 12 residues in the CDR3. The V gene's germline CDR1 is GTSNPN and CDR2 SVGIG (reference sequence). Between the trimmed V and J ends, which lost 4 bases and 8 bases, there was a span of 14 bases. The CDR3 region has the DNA TGTGCCTGGACGGGGGCCGGAATGGGCTACACCTTC. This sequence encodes CAWTGAGMGYTF.

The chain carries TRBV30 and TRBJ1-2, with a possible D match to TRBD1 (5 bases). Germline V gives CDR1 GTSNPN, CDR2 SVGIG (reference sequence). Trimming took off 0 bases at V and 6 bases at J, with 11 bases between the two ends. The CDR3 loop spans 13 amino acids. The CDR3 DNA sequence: TGTGCCTGGAGTGTACAAGGGGTCCATGGCTACACCTTC. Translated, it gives CAWSVQGVHGYTF.

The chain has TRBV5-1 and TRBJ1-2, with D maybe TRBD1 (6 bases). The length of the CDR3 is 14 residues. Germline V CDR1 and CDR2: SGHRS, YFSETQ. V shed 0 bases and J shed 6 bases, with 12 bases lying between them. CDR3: CASSLDPRGDGYTF. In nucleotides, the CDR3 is TGCGCCAGCAGCTTGGATCCCAGGGGAGATGGCTACACCTTC.

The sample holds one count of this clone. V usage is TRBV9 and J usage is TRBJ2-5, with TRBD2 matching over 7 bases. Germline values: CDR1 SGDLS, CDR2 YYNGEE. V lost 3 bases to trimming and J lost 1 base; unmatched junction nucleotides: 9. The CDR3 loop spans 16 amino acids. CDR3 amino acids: CASSGHLWGGQETQYF. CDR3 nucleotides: TGTGCCAGCAGCGGACACCTATGGGGGGGCCAAGAGACCCAGTACTTC. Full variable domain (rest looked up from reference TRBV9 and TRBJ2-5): DSGVTQTPKHLITATGQRVTLRCSPRSGDLSVYWYQQSLDQGLQFLIQYYNGEERAKGNILERFSAQQFPDLHSELNLSSLELGDSALYFCASSGHLWGGQETQYFGPGTRLLVL.

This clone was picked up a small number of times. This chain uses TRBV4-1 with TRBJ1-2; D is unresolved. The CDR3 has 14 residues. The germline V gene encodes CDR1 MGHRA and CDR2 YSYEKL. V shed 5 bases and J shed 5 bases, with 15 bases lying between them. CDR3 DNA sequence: TGCGCCAGCAGCGAAACCGAGCGTTCTTATGGCTACACCTTC. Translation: CASSETERSYGYTF.

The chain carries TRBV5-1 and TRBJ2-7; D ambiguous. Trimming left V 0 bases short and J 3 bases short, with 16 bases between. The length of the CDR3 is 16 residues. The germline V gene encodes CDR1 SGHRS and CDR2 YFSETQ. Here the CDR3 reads CASSLEAGRPLYEQYF. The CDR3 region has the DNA TGCGCCAGCAGCTTGGAGGCAGGACGTCCTCTCTACGAGCAGTACTTC. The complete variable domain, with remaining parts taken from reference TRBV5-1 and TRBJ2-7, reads KAGVTQTPRYLIKTRGQQVTLSCSPISGHRSVSWYQQTPGQGLQFLFEYFSETQRNKGNFPGRFSGRQFSNSRSEMNVSTLELGDSALYLCASSLEAGRPLYEQYFGPGTRLTVT.